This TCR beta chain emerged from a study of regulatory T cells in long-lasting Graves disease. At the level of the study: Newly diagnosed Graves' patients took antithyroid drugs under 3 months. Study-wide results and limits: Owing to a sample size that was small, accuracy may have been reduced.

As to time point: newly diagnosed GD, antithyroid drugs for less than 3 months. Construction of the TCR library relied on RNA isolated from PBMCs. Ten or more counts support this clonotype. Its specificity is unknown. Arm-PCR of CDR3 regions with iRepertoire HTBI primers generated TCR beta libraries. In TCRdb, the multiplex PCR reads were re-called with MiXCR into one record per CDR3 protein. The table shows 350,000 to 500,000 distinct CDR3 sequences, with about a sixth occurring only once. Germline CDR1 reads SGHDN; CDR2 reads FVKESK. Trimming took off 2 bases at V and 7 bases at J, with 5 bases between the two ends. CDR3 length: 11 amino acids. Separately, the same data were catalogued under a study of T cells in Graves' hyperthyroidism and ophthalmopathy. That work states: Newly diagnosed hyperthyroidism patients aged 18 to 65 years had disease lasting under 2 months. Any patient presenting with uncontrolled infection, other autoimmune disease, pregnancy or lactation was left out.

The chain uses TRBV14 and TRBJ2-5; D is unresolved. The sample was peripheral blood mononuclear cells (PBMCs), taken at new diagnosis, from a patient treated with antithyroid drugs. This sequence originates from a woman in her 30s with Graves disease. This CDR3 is CASSQSGTQYF. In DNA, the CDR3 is TGTGCCAGCAGCCAATCAGGGACCCAGTACTTC.